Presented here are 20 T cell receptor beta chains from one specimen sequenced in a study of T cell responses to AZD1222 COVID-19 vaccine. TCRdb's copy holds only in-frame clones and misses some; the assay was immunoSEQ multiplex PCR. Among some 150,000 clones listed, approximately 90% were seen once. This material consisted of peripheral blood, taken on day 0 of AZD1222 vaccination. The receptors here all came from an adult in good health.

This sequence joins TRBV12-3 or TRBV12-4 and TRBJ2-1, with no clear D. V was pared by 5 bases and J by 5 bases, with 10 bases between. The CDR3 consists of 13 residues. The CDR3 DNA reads TGTGCCAGCAGTCCCGTTGGGAACAATGAGCAGTTCTTC. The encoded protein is CASSPVGNNEQFF.

CDR3 amino acids: CASSPSTGGNQPQHF. CDR3 in DNA: TGCGCCAGCAGCCCCTCGACCGGGGGCAATCAGCCCCAGCATTTT. V and J are TRBV4-1 and TRBJ1-5; D is unclear. The CDR3 runs to 15 residues. Germline V gene lookup returns CDR1 MGHRA and CDR2 YSYEKL. The V end lost 4 bases, the J end lost 2 bases, and 12 bases lay between the germline ends.

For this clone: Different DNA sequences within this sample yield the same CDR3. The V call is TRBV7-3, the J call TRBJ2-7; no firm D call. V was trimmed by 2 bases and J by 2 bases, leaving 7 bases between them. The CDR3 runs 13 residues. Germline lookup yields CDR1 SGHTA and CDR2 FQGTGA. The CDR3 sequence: CASSLGVPYEQYF. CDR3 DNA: TGTGCCAGCAGCTTAGGGGTTCCCTACGAGCAGTACTTC.

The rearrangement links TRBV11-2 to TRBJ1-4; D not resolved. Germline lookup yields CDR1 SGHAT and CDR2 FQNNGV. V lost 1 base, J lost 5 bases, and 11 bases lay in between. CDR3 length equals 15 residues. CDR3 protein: CASSLALDGNEKLFF. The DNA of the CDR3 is TGTGCCAGCAGCTTAGCATTGGACGGAAATGAAAAACTGTTTTTT.

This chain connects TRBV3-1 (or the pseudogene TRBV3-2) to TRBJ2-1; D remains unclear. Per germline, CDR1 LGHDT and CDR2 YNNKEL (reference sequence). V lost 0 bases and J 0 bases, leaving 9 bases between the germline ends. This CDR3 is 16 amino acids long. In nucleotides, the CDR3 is TGTGCCAGCAGCCAAGATGTCAGGAGCTCCTACAATGAGCAGTTCTTC. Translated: CASSQDVRSSYNEQFF.

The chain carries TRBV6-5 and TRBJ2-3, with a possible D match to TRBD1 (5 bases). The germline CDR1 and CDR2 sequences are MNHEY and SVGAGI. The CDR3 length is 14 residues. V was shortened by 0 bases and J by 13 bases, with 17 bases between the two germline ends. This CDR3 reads CASSYSGQGYVEYF. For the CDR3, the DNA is TGTGCCAGCAGTTACTCGGGGCAGGGTTATGTTGAGTATTTT.

CDR3 DNA sequence: TGTGCCAGCAGTGAACACAGGGGTACTGAAGCTTTCTTT. Translating gives CASSEHRGTEAFF. The chain is built from TRBV6-1 and TRBJ1-1; TRBD1 matches at 7 bases. J gave up 5 bases and V 2 bases, and 2 bases lay outside the gene matches. This CDR3 is 13 amino acids long. Germline CDR1 and CDR2: MNHNS and SASEGT.

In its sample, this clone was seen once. The CDR3 is CASSEGLASGKSGELFF. The CDR3 DNA follows: TGTGCCAGCAGTGAGGGATTGGCTAGCGGGAAGTCCGGGGAGCTGTTTTTT. V and J are TRBV25-1 and TRBJ2-2; TRBD2 matches 9 bases. The V gene end was trimmed by 3 bases and the J gene end by 6 bases; junction bases not matched to a gene: 11. CDR3 length: 17 amino acids. Looked up from germline, CDR1 is MGHDK and CDR2 is SYGVNS.

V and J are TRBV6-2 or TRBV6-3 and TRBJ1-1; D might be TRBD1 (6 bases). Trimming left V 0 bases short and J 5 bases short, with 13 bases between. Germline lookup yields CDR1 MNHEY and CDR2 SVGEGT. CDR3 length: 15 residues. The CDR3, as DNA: TGTGCCAGCAGTTACTCCCAGGGGCTGGGGACTGAAGCTTTCTTT. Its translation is CASSYSQGLGTEAFF.

Here the CDR3 reads CASGAPNEKLFF. CDR3 coding DNA: TGTGCCAGCGGTGCGCCTAATGAAAAACTGTTTTTT. This chain connects TRBV12-3 or TRBV12-4 to TRBJ1-4, with D uncertain. Trimming took 8 bases from V and 3 from J, leaving 7 bases between them. This CDR3 spans 12 amino acids.

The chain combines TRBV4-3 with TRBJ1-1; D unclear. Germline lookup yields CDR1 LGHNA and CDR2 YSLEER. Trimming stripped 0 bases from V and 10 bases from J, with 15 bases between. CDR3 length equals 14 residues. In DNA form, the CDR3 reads TGCGCCAGCAGCCAAGAGGTAGGTGCCTTCGGAGCTTTCTTT. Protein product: CASSQEVGAFGAFF.

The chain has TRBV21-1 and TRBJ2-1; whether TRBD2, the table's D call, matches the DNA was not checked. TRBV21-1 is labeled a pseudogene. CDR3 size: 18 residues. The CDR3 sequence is CASNRKVEGKSSYNEQFF. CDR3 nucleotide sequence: TGTGCCAGCAACAGAAAGGTAGAGGGCAAAAGCTCCTACAATGAGCAGTTCTTC.

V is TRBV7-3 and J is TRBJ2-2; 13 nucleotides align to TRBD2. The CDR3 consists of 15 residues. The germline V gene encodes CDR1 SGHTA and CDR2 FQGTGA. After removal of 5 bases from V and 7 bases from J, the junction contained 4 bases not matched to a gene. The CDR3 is CASSPGLAGVGELFF. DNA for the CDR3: TGTGCCAGCAGCCCAGGACTAGCGGGAGTCGGGGAGCTGTTTTTT.

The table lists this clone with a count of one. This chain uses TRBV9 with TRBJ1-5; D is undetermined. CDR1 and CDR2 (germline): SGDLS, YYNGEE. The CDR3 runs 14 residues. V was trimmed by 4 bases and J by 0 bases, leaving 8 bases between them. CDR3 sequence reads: CASSPENSNQPQHF. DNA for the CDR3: TGTGCCAGCAGCCCAGAGAATAGCAATCAGCCCCAGCATTTT.

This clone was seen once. DNA of the CDR3: TGTGCCAGTAGTAAGTCCAGGGACAATCAGCCCCAGCATTTT. It is translated as CASSKSRDNQPQHF. The chain combines TRBV19 with TRBJ1-5; TRBD1 is a possible D gene (5 bases). This CDR3 has 14 residues. Germline assignment: CDR1 LNHDA and CDR2 SQIVND (reference sequence). V was cut by 4 bases and J by 3 bases, with 10 bases left in between.

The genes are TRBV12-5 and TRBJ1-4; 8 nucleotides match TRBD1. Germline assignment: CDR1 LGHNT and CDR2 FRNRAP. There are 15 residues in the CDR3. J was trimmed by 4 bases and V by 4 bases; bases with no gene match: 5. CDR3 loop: CASGSGQGDNEKLFF. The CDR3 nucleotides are TGTGCTAGTGGTTCCGGACAGGGAGATAATGAAAAACTGTTTTTT.

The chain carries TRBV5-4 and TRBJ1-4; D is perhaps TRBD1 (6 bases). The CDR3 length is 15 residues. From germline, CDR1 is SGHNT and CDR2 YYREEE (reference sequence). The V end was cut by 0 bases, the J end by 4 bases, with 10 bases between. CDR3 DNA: TGTGCCAGCAGCTTGGCAGGACAGCTTAATGAAAAACTGTTTTTT. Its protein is CASSLAGQLNEKLFF.

The CDR3 coding sequence is TGTGCCAGCAGTCCGGCGGGGGACTCAGATACGCAGTATTTT. Its translation: CASSPAGDSDTQYF. The gene calls are TRBV6-4 and TRBJ2-3; 7 nucleotides line up with TRBD2. This CDR3 is 14 amino acids long. V shed 5 bases and J 4 bases; nucleotides not matched to a gene: 6. Germline loops: CDR1 MRHNA, CDR2 SNTAGT.

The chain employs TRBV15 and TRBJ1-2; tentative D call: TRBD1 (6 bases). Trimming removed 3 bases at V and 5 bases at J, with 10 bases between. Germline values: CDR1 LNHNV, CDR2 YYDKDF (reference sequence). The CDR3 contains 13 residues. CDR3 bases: TGTGCCACCAGCAGCAGGGGCTATTATGGCTACACCTTC. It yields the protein CATSSRGYYGYTF.

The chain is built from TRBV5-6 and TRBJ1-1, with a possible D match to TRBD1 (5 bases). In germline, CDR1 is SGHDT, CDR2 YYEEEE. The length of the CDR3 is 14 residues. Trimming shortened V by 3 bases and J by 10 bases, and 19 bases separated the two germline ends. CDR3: CASSSGTGGSRAFF. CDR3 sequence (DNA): TGTGCCAGCAGCTCAGGGACGGGCGGTTCGAGAGCTTTCTTT.